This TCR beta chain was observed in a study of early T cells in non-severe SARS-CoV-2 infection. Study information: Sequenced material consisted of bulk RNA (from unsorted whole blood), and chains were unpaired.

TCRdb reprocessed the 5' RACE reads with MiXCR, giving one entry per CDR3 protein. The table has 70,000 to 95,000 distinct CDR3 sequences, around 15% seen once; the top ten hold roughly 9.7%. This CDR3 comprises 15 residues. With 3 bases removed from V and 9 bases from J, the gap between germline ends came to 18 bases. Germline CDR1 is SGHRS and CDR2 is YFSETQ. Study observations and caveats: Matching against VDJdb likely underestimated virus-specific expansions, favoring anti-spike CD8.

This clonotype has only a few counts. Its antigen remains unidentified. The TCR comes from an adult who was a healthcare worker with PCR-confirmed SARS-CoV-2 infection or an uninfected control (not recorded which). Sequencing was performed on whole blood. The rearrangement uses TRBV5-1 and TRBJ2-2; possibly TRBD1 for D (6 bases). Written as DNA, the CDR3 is TGCGCCAGCAGCTCCCGACAGGCCACCGCGTGGGAGCTGTTTTTT. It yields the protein CASSSRQATAWELFF.